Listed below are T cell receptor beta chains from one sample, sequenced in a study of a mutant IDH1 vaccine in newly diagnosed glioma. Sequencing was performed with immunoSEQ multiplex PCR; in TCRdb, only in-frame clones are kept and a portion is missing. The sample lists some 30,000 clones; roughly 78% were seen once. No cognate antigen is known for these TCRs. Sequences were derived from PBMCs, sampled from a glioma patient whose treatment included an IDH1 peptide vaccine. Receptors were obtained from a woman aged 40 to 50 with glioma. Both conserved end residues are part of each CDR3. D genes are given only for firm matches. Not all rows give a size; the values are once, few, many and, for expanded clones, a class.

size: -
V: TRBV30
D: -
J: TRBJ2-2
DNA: TGTGCCTGGAGCGGAGGGCTCGGCACCGGGGAGCTGTTTTTT
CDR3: CAWSGGLGTGELFF

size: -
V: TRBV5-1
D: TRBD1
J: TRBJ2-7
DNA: TGCGCCAGCAGCCTGGGACAGTCCTACGAGCAGTACTTC
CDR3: CASSLGQSYEQYF

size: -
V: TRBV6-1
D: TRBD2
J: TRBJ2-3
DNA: TGTGCCAGCAGTGAACAAAGCGGGGGGAATACGCAGTATTTT
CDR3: CASSEQSGGNTQYF

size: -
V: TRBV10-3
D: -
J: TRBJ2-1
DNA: TGTGCCATCAGTGACAGTGACTCTAGGGAGTTCTTC
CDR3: CAISDSDSREFF

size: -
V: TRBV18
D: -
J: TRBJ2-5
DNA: TGTGCCAGCTCACCACTACTAGGTGGAGAGACCCAGTACTTC
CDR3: CASSPLLGGETQYF

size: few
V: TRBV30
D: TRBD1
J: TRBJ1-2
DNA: TGTGCCTGGAGTGTGGCGACAGGGGGCGGCTACACCTTC
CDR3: CAWSVATGGGYTF

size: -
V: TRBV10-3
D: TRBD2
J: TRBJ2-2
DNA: TGTGCCATCAGTGAGTCGGTACCGGGACTACCCGGCGGGGAGCTGTTTTTT
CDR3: CAISESVPGLPGGELFF

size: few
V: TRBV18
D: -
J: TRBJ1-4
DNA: TGTGCCAGCTCACCCTCGGGGTGGACAAGGGAAAAACTGTTTTTT
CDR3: CASSPSGWTREKLFF

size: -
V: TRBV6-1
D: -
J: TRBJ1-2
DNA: TGTGCCAGCAGTGAAAGGGCGGGAGAGAACTATGGCTACACCTTC
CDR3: CASSERAGENYGYTF

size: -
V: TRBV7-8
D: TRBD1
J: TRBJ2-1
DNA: TGTGCCAGCAGCACTCGACAGGGATACAATGAGCAGTTCTTC
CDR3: CASSTRQGYNEQFF

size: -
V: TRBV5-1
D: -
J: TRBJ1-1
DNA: TGCGCCAGCACCAGGCCCGGGGGCGTTGAAGCTTTCTTT
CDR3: CASTRPGGVEAFF

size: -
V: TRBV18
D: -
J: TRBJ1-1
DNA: TGTGCCAGCTCACAACTCCCCGACAGACCGAACACTGAAGCTTTCTTT
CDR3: CASSQLPDRPNTEAFF

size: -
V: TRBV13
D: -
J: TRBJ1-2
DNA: TGTGCCAGCAGCTTAAGATTGGAAGGGGTCCGGGATGGCTACACCTTC
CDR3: CASSLRLEGVRDGYTF

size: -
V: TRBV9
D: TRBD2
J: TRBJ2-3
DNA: TGTGCCAGCAGCGTAGCCCTAGCGGGGGGGGAAGGAGATACGCAGTATTTT
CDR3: CASSVALAGGEGDTQYF

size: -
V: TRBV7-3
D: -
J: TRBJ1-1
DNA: TGTGCCAGCAGCTTAACCCCCCGTTCGAACACTGAAGCTTTCTTT
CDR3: CASSLTPRSNTEAFF

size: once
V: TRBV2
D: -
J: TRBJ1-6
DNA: TGTGCCAGCAGTGAAACAGGATGGGAAACCTATAATTCACCCCTCCACTTT
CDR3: CASSETGWETYNSPLHF

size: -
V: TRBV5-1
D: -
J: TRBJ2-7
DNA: TGCGCCAGCAGCGTAGGGACGGAGTATACCTACGAGCAGTACTTC
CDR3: CASSVGTEYTYEQYF

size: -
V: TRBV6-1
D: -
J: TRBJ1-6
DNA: TGTGCCAGCAGTGGGAAAACCACCGGGGCCAATTCACCCCTCCACTTT
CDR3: CASSGKTTGANSPLHF

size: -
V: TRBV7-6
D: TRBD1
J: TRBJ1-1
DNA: TGTGCCAGCAGCCGAACCCAGGGGGGGAACACTGAAGCTTTCTTT
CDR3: CASSRTQGGNTEAFF

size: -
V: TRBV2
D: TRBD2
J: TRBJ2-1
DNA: TGTGCCAGCAGTGATGGGACTAGGGGCAATGAGCAGTTCTTC
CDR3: CASSDGTRGNEQFF

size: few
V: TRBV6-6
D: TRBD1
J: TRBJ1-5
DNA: TGTGCCAGCAGGACAGGGGAAAGCAATCAGCCCCAGCATTTT
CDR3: CASRTGESNQPQHF

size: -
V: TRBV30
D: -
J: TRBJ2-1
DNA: TGTGCCTGGAGTGTACTTCTGGGGGGCGGTGAGCAGTTCTTC
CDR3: CAWSVLLGGGEQFF

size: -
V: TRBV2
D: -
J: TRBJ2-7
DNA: TGTGCCAGCAACAACCCGGTCAACGAGCAGTACTTC
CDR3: CASNNPVNEQYF

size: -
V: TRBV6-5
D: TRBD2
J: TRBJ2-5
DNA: TGTGCCAGCAGCCATACTAGCGGGGCAGAGACCCAGTACTTC
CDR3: CASSHTSGAETQYF

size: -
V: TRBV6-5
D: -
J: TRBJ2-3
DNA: TGTGCCAGCAGTTACTCGCTAGGGGGTGGCGTAGATACGCAGTATTTT
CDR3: CASSYSLGGGVDTQYF

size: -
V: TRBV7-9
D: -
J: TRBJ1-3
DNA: TGTGCCAGCAGCTTAGACACGGGAGTCTCTGGAAACACCATATATTTT
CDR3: CASSLDTGVSGNTIYF

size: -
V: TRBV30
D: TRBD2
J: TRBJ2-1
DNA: TGTGCCTGGACTCCGGGACTAGCGGGGGGGCCCCGGAATGAGCAGTTCTTC
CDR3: CAWTPGLAGGPRNEQFF

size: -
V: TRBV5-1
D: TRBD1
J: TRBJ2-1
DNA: TGCGCCAGCAGCTTGGCCGGTAGGGGGCTTAACAATGAGCAGTTCTTC
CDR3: CASSLAGRGLNNEQFF

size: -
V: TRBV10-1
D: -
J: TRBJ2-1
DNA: TGCGCCAGCAGTGAAAAGTGGTCCAGTGGTGAGCAGTTCTTC
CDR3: CASSEKWSSGEQFF

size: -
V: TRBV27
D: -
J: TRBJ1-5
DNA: TGTGCCAGCAGTTTATCAGGGGGTCAGCCCCAGCATTTT
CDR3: CASSLSGGQPQHF

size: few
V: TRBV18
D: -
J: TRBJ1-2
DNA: TGTGCCAGCTCCCCTTACGGGGATGGCTACACCTTC
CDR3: CASSPYGDGYTF

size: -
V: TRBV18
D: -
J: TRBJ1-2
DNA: TGTGCCAGCTCACCTCATCACCCTACTAACTATGGCTACACCTTC
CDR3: CASSPHHPTNYGYTF

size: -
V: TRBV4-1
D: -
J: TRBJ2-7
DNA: TGCGCCAGCAGCCAAGATGGGCTAGTGCTATCCTACGAGCAGTACTTC
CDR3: CASSQDGLVLSYEQYF

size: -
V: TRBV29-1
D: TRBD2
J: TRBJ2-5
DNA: TGCAGCGTCGGACTAGTACAAGAGACCCAGTACTTC
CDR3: CSVGLVQETQYF

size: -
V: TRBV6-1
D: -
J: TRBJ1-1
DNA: TGTGCCAGCAGGCCACAGGGCCAGACGGCTTTCTTT
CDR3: CASRPQGQTAFF

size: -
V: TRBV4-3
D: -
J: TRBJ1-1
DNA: TGCGCCAGCAGCCAAGTAGGCGGGGGGGAAAACACTGAAGCTTTCTTT
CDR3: CASSQVGGGENTEAFF

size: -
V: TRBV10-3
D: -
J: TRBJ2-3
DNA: TGTGCCATCAGTGAGTCGACCAGCGAGGGCACAGATACGCAGTATTTT
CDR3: CAISESTSEGTDTQYF

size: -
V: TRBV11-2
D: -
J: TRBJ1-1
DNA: TGTGCCAGCAGCTTCTTGAGGGGTAACACTGAAGCTTTCTTT
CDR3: CASSFLRGNTEAFF

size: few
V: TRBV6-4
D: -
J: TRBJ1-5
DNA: TGTGCCAGCAGTGACTCGGGAGGTGGTCAGCCCCAGCATTTT
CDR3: CASSDSGGGQPQHF

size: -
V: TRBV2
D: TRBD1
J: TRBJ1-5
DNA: TGTGCCAGCAGTCTTAGGACAGGGCGTATAAATCAGCCCCAGCATTTT
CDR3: CASSLRTGRINQPQHF

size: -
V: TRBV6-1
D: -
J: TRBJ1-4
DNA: TGTGCCAGCAGTTCAGGGGTGAATGAAAAACTGTTTTTT
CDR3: CASSSGVNEKLFF

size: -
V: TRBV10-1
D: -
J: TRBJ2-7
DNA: TGCGCCAGCAGTGACGGGTCGGCGGGGACCTACGAGCAGTACTTC
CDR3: CASSDGSAGTYEQYF

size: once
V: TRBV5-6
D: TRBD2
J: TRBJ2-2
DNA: TGTGCCAGCAGCTCAGTGGTTCGGGGGGGTAGCTCGAACACCGGGGAGCTGTTTTTT
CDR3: CASSSVVRGGSSNTGELFF

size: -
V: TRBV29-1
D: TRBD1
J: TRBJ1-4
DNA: TGCAGCGTTGCCGGACAGGGGGACGAAAAACTGTTTTTT
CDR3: CSVAGQGDEKLFF

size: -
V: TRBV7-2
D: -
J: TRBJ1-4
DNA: TGTGCCAGCAGCTTCTCCACTAATGAAAAACTGTTTTTT
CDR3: CASSFSTNEKLFF

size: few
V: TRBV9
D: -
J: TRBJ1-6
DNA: TGTGCCAGCAGCGTAGCTGCCCAGGGTCGGAATTCACCCCTCCACTTT
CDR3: CASSVAAQGRNSPLHF

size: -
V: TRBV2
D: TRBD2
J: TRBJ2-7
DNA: TGTGCCAGCACCACTGGGGGGGGGCAGTACTTC
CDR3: CASTTGGGQYF

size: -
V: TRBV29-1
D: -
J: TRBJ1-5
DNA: TGCAGCTTACAGGGCAATCAGCCCCAGCATTTT
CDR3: CSLQGNQPQHF

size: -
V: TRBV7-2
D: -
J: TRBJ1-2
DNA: TGTGCCAGCAGCTTGACAGGATCTGGCTACACCTTC
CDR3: CASSLTGSGYTF

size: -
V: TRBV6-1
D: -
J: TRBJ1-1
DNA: TGTGCCAGCAGCGGGGACATTGCAGAAGCTTTCTTT
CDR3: CASSGDIAEAFF

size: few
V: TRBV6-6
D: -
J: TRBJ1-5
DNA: TGTGCCAGCAGAGGACAGTTCAATCAGCCCCAGCATTTT
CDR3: CASRGQFNQPQHF

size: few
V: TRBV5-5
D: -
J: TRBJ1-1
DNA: TGTGCCAGCAGCTTGGCGGGGGGTGGCAAGTCTTTCTTT
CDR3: CASSLAGGGKSFF

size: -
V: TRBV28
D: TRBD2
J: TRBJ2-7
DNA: TGTGCCAGCAGTACTAGCGGGGGGAACCGCTACGAGCAGTACTTC
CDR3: CASSTSGGNRYEQYF

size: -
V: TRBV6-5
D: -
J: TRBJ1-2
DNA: TGTGCCAGCAGTTCGCCTTGGACAGACTATGGCTACACCTTC
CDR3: CASSSPWTDYGYTF

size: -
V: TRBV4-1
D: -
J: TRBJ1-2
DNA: TGCGCCAGCAGCCAAGCTCTGGCGAACTATGGCTACACCTTC
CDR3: CASSQALANYGYTF